Listed below are T cell receptor beta chains from one sample, sequenced in a study of T-cell reconstitution after alpha-beta-depleted transplantation in children. One entry per CDR3 protein results from TCRdb running MiXCR on the PCR reads. The table lists roughly 200,000 distinct CDR3 sequences, approximately 6.8% of them singletons. The starting material was PBMCs from the stem cell graft donor, obtained from the stem cell graft. The receptors shown here come from a human donor who donated a stem cell graft to a child with Wiskott-Aldrich syndrome. CDR3s include the opening cysteine and the closing phenylalanine or tryptophan. D genes are given only for firm matches. Expanded clones are given a class, and other clones once, few, many or no size at all.

v_call	clone_size	cdr3_length	j_call	d_call	cdr3_aa	cdr3_nt
TRBV5-1	many	13	TRBJ2-7	-	CASSLDISYEQYF	TGCGCCAGCAGCTTGGACATTTCCTACGAGCAGTACTTC
TRBV7-2	few	17	TRBJ2-7	TRBD2	CASSLLRGGTASYEQYF	TGTGCCAGCAGCTTATTGCGGGGGGGGACAGCCTCCTACGAGCAGTACTTC
TRBV5-1	few	16	TRBJ2-1	TRBD2	CASSQSGRASYNEQFF	TGCGCCAGCAGCCAGAGCGGGAGGGCCTCATACAATGAGCAGTTCTTC
TRBV12-3/TRBV12-4	-	16	TRBJ1-5	TRBD1	CASSLDVGQGNQPQHF	TGTGCCAGCAGTTTGGATGTGGGACAGGGGAATCAGCCCCAGCATTTT
TRBV20-1	many	14	TRBJ1-6	-	CSASNRVLNSPLHF	TGCAGTGCTTCAAACAGGGTTCTTAATTCACCCCTCCACTTT
TRBV18	few	16	TRBJ1-5	TRBD1	CASSPTYGQDNQPQHF	TGTGCCAGCTCACCCACGTATGGACAGGACAATCAGCCCCAGCATTTT
TRBV20-1	many	16	TRBJ2-7	TRBD2	CSARARTSGSFYEQYF	TGCAGTGCTAGGGCCCGGACTAGCGGGAGTTTTTACGAGCAGTACTTC
TRBV25-1	many	13	TRBJ1-2	-	CASKSQTSYGYTF	TGTGCCAGCAAATCCCAAACGAGTTATGGCTACACCTTC
TRBV10-3	many	21	TRBJ2-7	TRBD2	CAISVTPGTSGRVRLGDEQYF	TGTGCCATCAGTGTAACACCCGGGACTAGCGGGAGGGTTCGCCTGGGCGACGAGCAGTACTTC
TRBV20-1	many	14	TRBJ2-7	TRBD1	CSARGTGAAYEQYF	TGCAGTGCTAGGGGGACAGGGGCGGCCTACGAGCAGTACTTC